What follows describes a single TCR beta chain. This CDR3 region has 16 residues. V was clipped by 2 bases and J by 2 bases, with 15 bases between them. The germline V gene has CDR1 SEHNR and CDR2 FQNEAQ (reference sequence). This sample is part of a study of technical replicates of blood from four donors. Clones were read by immunoSEQ multiplex PCR, and TCRdb kept only the in-frame ones, dropping some. The table records under 95,000 clones, 95% of them present only once. This receptor was taken from a human donor in good health. The rearrangement uses TRBV7-9 and TRBJ2-5; D may be TRBD2 (5 bases). The sample comprised T cells isolated from PBMCs. The CDR3 reads CASSLSQGLIQETQYF. CDR3 DNA: TGTGCCAGCAGCTTATCCCAAGGACTGATACAAGAGACCCAGTACTTC.